This T cell receptor (beta chain) was found in a study of blood T cells in healthy people across ages. Total RNA extraction produced at least 6 micrograms (per sample) for the study. Worth noting for this clonotype: The antigen remains unidentified.

The use of a sample-barcoded 5' primer and a J-beta primer mix characterized a second PCR of about 6 to 12 cycles. Each of the cDNA molecules was tagged by a template-switch adaptor with 12 random nucleotides. MiXCR was run by TCRdb on the 5' RACE reads, yielding one entry per CDR3 protein. Here the sample spans 600,000 to 1,000,000 distinct CDR3 sequences, about three fifths being singletons. Notes on the study in general: Long-lived and aged donors differed, with more naive CD4+ cells and higher diversity in the long-lived.

Deletions cut 5 bases from V and 3 bases from J, with 13 bases between. The CDR3 is made up of 14 amino acids. The specimen was blood. J is TRBJ1-2 and V is TRBV12-3 or TRBV12-4; D is perhaps TRBD1 (5 bases). The clonotype was recovered from a young man in good health. Written as DNA, the CDR3 is TGTGCCAGCAGTCCCGCCGGGGGTGACTATGGCTACACCTTC. Protein: CASSPAGGDYGYTF.